This T cell receptor beta chain was identified during a study of blood T cell repertoires in COVID-19. V shed 1 base and J shed 0 bases, with 5 bases lying between them. The CDR3 length is 14 residues. Germline CDR1 and CDR2: LGHDT and YNNKEL (reference sequence). The table came from immunoSEQ multiplex PCR; TCRdb's copy has only in-frame clones and leaves some out. Seen here are around 160,000 clones, approximately 88% observed once, and the top ten hold 1.2%. This rearrangement joins TRBV3-1 (or the pseudogene TRBV3-2) to TRBJ2-3; D remains ambiguous. Sample: PBMCs or T cells enriched from blood (not recorded which). The receptor was isolated from a woman aged 25-40 years with acute COVID-19. CDR3 sequence reads: CASSQVSSTDTQYF. CDR3 DNA sequence: TGTGCCAGCAGCCAAGTCTCTAGCACAGATACGCAGTATTTT.